These T cell receptor beta chains were read from a single sample in a study of shared clonotypes between healthy human individuals. Repertoires were generated with immunoSEQ multiplex PCR, while TCRdb's copy carries only in-frame clones and drops some. The profile shows 2,100,000 or so clones, 90% to 96% of them singletons. Sequenced: naive CD4+ T cells sorted from blood. These receptors originate from a man between 18 and 29 years old in good health. Both conserved end residues are part of each CDR3. A D gene is named only where the DNA matches it firmly. Expanded clones get a size class; other rows say once, few or many, or leave the size out.

TRBJ1-2,TRBD1,NA,TRBV5-4,TGTGCCAGCAGCGAAAAGGGACAGAACATATTCTACACCTTC,CASSEKGQNIFYTF
TRBJ2-5,NA,NA,TRBV5-6,TGTGCCAGCAGCTTGGTTGGGGCAGGGGGACTGGAGACCCAGTACTTC,CASSLVGAGGLETQYF
TRBJ2-7,TRBD2,many,TRBV27,TGTGCCAGCAGTTTGTCGGGCACGGGACTAACCTACGAGCAGTACTTC,CASSLSGTGLTYEQYF
TRBJ2-7,TRBD1,NA,TRBV5-4,TGTGCCAGCAGCTATACCGGGACAGAAACCTACGAGCAGTACTTC,CASSYTGTETYEQYF
TRBJ1-1,TRBD1,NA,TRBV5-1,TGCGCCAGCAGCTTGCAACAGGGGGCGAACACTGAAGCTTTCTTT,CASSLQQGANTEAFF
TRBJ2-5,NA,NA,TRBV7-2,TGTGCCAGCAGCTTAAGAGGGAGAGGAGAGACCCAGTACTTC,CASSLRGRGETQYF
TRBJ1-4,TRBD1,NA,TRBV18,TGTGCCAGCTCACCGGGACAGGGCTGGCGGGGACTGTTTTTT,CASSPGQGWRGLFF
TRBJ2-1,NA,NA,TRBV30,TGTGCCTGGAGTCACTATAGCGGCTACAATGAGCAGTTCTTC,CAWSHYSGYNEQFF
TRBJ2-7,NA,NA,TRBV9,TGTGCCAGCAGCCCACGTAGCCCCGATTTCGGCTACGAGCAGTACTTC,CASSPRSPDFGYEQYF
TRBJ1-2,NA,NA,TRBV29-1,TGCAGCGTTGGAGACCCATCTAACTATGGCTACACCTTC,CSVGDPSNYGYTF
TRBJ1-3,NA,NA,TRBV6-5,TGTGCCAGCAGAGGCGGATACACCATATATTTT,CASRGGYTIYF
TRBJ1-5,NA,once,TRBV7-2,TGTGCCAGCAGCTTAGTGGTCTCCTCCAATCAGCCCCAGCATTTT,CASSLVVSSNQPQHF
TRBJ2-1,TRBD2,NA,TRBV9,TGTGCCAGCAGCGTAGTTGCGGGAGCAACGAATGAGCAGTTCTTC,CASSVVAGATNEQFF
TRBJ2-3,TRBD2,NA,TRBV28,TGTGCCAGCAGTGGGAGACTAGCGGGGGCCACAGATACGCAGTATTTT,CASSGRLAGATDTQYF
TRBJ2-3,NA,NA,TRBV10-3,TGTGCCATCAGTGGTCCAGGGAAGGGCACAGATACGCAGTATTTT,CAISGPGKGTDTQYF
TRBJ2-7,TRBD2,NA,TRBV5-4,TGTGCCAGCACCCCGGGAGGGACTAGCGACTACGAGCAGTACTTC,CASTPGGTSDYEQYF
TRBJ2-5,NA,NA,TRBV11-3,TGTGCCAGCAGCTTATGGTCCTCAGAGACCCAGTACTTC,CASSLWSSETQYF
TRBJ2-7,TRBD1,NA,TRBV2,TGTGCCAGCAGGGACAGGGGGCTGGCCGAGCAGTACTTC,CASRDRGLAEQYF
TRBJ1-4,NA,once,TRBV6-5,TGTGCCAGCAACAGGGCCGGGGATGAAAAACTGTTTTTT,CASNRAGDEKLFF
TRBJ2-7,NA,NA,TRBV6-5,TGTGCCAGCAACAGGGCCCCAGGATACGAGCAGTACTTC,CASNRAPGYEQYF
TRBJ1-5,NA,once,TRBV19,TGTGCCAGTAGTCTGGGGAATAGCAATCAGCCCCAGCATTTT,CASSLGNSNQPQHF
TRBJ2-7,NA,once,TRBV6-5,TGTGCCAGCAGTTACTCGACTGGGGAGCAGTACTTC,CASSYSTGEQYF
TRBJ1-5,NA,NA,TRBV2,TGTGCCAGCACGCAGGGAGAGAGTCAGCCCCAGCATTTT,CASTQGESQPQHF
TRBJ1-1,NA,NA,TRBV30,TGTGCCCAAGATCCCCCTGTGAGGACTGAAGCTTTCTTT,CAQDPPVRTEAFF
TRBJ1-5,NA,NA,TRBV10-3,TGTGCCATCAGTGAGGGGCCCAATCAGCCCCAGCATTTT,CAISEGPNQPQHF